This T cell receptor beta chain was observed in a study of cytomegalovirus exposure and HLA in healthy donors (TCRdb year 2017). Regarding the complete study: In an earlier analysis of fewer than 750 of the donors, 276 Gb of sequence data and 117 million unique TCR beta sequences from about 179 million T cells were reported. Around 330 gigabases of sequencing data and approximately 92 million unique TCR sequences made up an early release that covered approximately 650 HLA-typed donors. The aim of the study was to test whether cataloging public T cell receptors could identify signatures of past pathogen exposure. Typing coverage differed by locus: A, B, C, DRB1 and DQB1 were typed in about 620-630 donors, DQA1 in about 550, DPA1 in 600 to 610, and DPB1 in approximately 450. Among around 400 genotyped donors of the cohort, an average of approximately 240,000 unique TCR beta nucleotide sequences was sequenced per donor, of which 15% to 20% were non-productive. In addition to the first cohort of 650 to 750 subjects, a separate validation cohort of 120 different subjects was used. Donor age, sex, ethnicity and CMV serostatus were collected together with the repertoire data. In a later analysis, previously published TCR beta repertoires from 550 to 700 donors were re-analyzed and high-resolution HLA genotyping was added so that TCR occurrence patterns could be studied. Four to six DR-DQ haplotypes were handled as single units for association and clustering because linkage in the cohort was strong. The later analysis used no new phenotypic data to find candidate immune exposures, relying instead on TCR beta sequences and their occurrence across donors. High-throughput TCR immunosequencing, statistical association of individual TCRs with disease status, and machine learning were combined to predict cytomegalovirus infection status. Every discovery cohort repertoire had been produced on one sequencing platform. Using immunosequencing, the study profiled T cell repertoires from fewer than 700 subjects and related those repertoires to cytomegalovirus serostatus. HLA typing covered class I and class II loci at four-digit resolution. To decide whether each TCR beta V gene segment behaved as functional or pseudogenic, an earlier analysis of over 500 of the donors relied on high-throughput TCR beta sequencing. Of the roughly 400 genotyped donors, approximately 82% fell in the genetic ancestry cluster associated with self-reported Caucasian donors. A later genetic analysis took genome-wide SNP genotypes for about 55% of the 666 donors and used that subset as a discovery cohort. Broad study findings and their caveats: In a later analysis, the rate of TCR association differed among HLA loci, with DRB1 alleles having the most associated TCRs and HLA-C alleles having the fewest. Broadly in line with IMGT annotations, most TCR beta V segments showed up in productive rearrangements about 90% or about 30% of the time in an earlier analysis of some 590 of the donors. Linkage disequilibrium might explain the correlated functional status among segregating V segments, but an unknown experimental factor could not be ruled out. Compared with the roughly 720-donor mean, donors in an Asian-associated ancestry cluster had fewer N-insertions in productive TCRs, according to a later genetic analysis. A later genetic analysis associated a missense DCLRE1C variant with V-gene and J-gene trimming of TCR beta chains, and an independent cohort replicated the association. Cytomegalovirus status was reported to be diagnosed by the classifier with high specificity and sensitivity in both the original and validation cohorts. The sequencing pipeline was judged likely to have produced a cluster of highly shared sequence variants as a technical artifact. In this cohort, only TCR beta chains were sequenced, and detectable features were limited by the absence of alpha or paired-chain data. In vitro tests confirmed that a few of the cytomegalovirus-associated TCR beta chains recognize cytomegalovirus antigens. A further reported finding was that TCR beta sequences accurately predicted the HLA-A and HLA-B alleles for most subjects in the first cohort. Sequencing depth was assumed to be roughly uniform across donors in the presence/absence analyses, though that assumption may not hold. The authors suggested that the approach could potentially be extended to other disease states and immunological phenotypes. When HLA alleles, especially DR and DQ, strongly co-occurred, attributing TCR associations to individual alleles was difficult. A later analysis reported that several top co-occurrence clusters appeared linked to parvovirus B19, influenza, CMV and Epstein-Barr virus. In a later analysis, some 18,000 TCR beta sequences were associated with specific HLA alleles at a false discovery rate of 0.05. The 87-base-pair reads could not distinguish some IMGT-functional V segments, including TRBV6-2 and TRBV6-3, so those segments were excluded. The study listed approximately 150 TCR beta chains as associated with cytomegalovirus. Compared with equally common non-associated chains, HLA-associated TCR beta chains in a later analysis were more clonally expanded and had lower generation probabilities. Immune exposure information for the cohort was limited to CMV serostatus. Most TCR sequences were observed very rarely across donors, whereas some public TCRs were present in many individuals. Roughly 15 rarely observed V segments, including chromosome 9 orphons, were excluded from the earlier analysis of just under 600 of the donors because counts were too low. Because HLA typing was missing for some donors at each locus, association tests included only the typed subset. Most CMV-associated TCR beta chains appeared to be HLA-restricted in a later analysis, and the HLA associations seemed to be driven largely by CMV exposure.

Preparation of the library involved the immunoSEQ multiplex PCR assay. A mixture of 60 forward primers for TCR Vbeta segments and 13 reverse primers for TCR Jbeta segments was used in the multiplex PCR. A multiplex PCR assay on genomic DNA amplified the CDR3 region of rearranged TCR beta genes. The Illumina HiSeq System was used to sequence the amplified TCR beta libraries as 87-base-pair reads. In the original analysis: A later analysis counted tens of millions of unique TCR beta chains across the 500 to 850 repertoires, and 10 million to 11 million of these chains were shared by at least two donors. Raw reads were error-corrected and collapsed into unique sequences by a nearest-neighbor algorithm in which closely related sequences were merged to remove PCR and sequencing errors. Alignment of CDR3 sequences to IMGT reference sequences was used to assign V, D and J gene segments. Each retained sequence needed at least a six-nucleotide match to both a V gene segment and a J gene segment. A rearrangement was called productive if the CDR3 had no stop codons and remained in frame with V and J, and every other rearrangement was called non-productive. Following IMGT convention, CDR3 was defined as the stretch from the second conserved V-encoded cysteine up to the conserved J-encoded phenylalanine. In an earlier analysis of approximately 590 of the donors, sequences lacking an unambiguous match to a single V gene segment were excluded. An earlier analysis of a few hundred of the donors classified V segments as functional when productive rearrangements were above 56.7% and as segregating when the standard deviation between donors was above 5%. To diagnose cytomegalovirus status from the catalog of TCR beta chain sequences, a statistical classification framework was built. A later analysis assigned V and J genes by comparing TCR nucleotide sequences with IMGT/GENE-DB human TR gene sequences. The TCRdist pipeline was used in a later analysis to assign CDR3 sequences and most-parsimonious VDJ recombination scenarios. A later analysis defined each TCR beta chain by its CDR3 amino acid sequence plus V-gene family, and excluded reads lacking a unique V-gene family. In a later analysis, approximately 590 highly shared, low-generation-probability nucleotide sequences were removed to address suspected cross-contamination and a sequencing artifact. For each public chain, a later analysis derived a clonal expansion index from normalized ranks of inferred template counts within each repertoire. Generation probabilities in a later analysis came from a VDJ recombination model fitted to out-of-frame rearrangements, and those results were checked against IGoR. A later analysis scored TCR-TCR, TCR-HLA and TCR-CMV co-occurrence with hypergeometric tests, applying a repertoire-size bias correction to TCR pairs. False discovery rates were estimated in a later analysis by permuting HLA or CMV assignments 20 times. In a later analysis, co-occurring TCRs were grouped with DBSCAN, and TCRdist sequence similarity was added when clustering was performed within HLA-allele-positive subsets. Repertoires with fewer than 30,000 or more than 120,000 public chains, plus five repertoires with anomalous nucleotide sharing, were excluded from co-occurrence clustering. The immuneACCESS repertoire file appears here via TCRdb, limited to in-frame rearrangements. These files lack a portion of the clones; in checked studies, under half of the deficit traces to unresolved V genes, and the cause of the others is not known. D and trimming come from the DNA, and the V and J calls and clone size come from that table. The sample profile shows about 110,000 clones; 75% to 85% of them were found once. Of the sample, 2% to 2.5% falls within the top ten clones.

V is reduced by 5 bases and J by 2 bases, leaving a spacing of 11 bases between them. Based on the germline V gene (reference sequence), the CDR1 and CDR2 sequences are LNHDA and SQIVND. Taken from cysteine to phenylalanine, the CDR3 has 14 residues. The read is trimmed to its CDR3 DNA, 42 bases read in frame from base 1. A word on this clone: The antigen it binds to is not known. No quality values exist for individual bases; no much larger clone is one base distant.

In total, approximately 610 healthy bone marrow donors made up the cohort. All cohort members were sampled while nominally healthy, although unrecorded immune exposures were likely present. The donor was CMV seronegative and belonged to the group of 352 seronegative cohort members. Each donor provided a peripheral blood sample, and peripheral blood mononuclear cells were used for TCR beta sequencing. The Qiagen DNeasy Blood Extraction Kit was used to extract genomic DNA from the blood cell samples. The sequenced sample consisted of PBMCs. The sequence was obtained from a man aged 30-40 years in good health and CMV-seronegative. The sequence joins TRBV19 to TRBJ2-3; TRBD1 is a possible D gene, resting on 6 matching bases. Read as DNA, the sequence is TGTGCCAGTAGTCACAGGGTTCTCACAGATACGCAGTATTTT. Its amino acids are CASSHRVLTDTQYF.